This is a list of T cell receptor beta chains from one sample in a study of spatial heterogeneity in lung cancer. TCRdb ran MiXCR on the 5' RACE reads and lists one entry per CDR3 protein. This sample has around 74,000 distinct CDR3 sequences, with more than 10% found just once. This specimen was PBMCs, taken at surgery. All receptors derive from a male donor with early-stage non-small cell lung cancer. The CDR3 runs from the conserved cysteine through the conserved F or W. A D gene is named only where the DNA matches it firmly. The size entry is marked missing in some rows and otherwise reads once, few, many or a size class.

v_call	d_call	j_call	clone_size	cdr3_nt	cdr3_aa
TRBV2	TRBD2	TRBJ2-2	few	TGTGCCAGTGTCCCGGGACTAAGTTCCACCGGGGAGCTGTTTTTT	CASVPGLSSTGELFF
TRBV20-1	.	TRBJ2-7	few	TGCAGTGCCCTTGACTTACTTAGCTCCTACGAGCAGTACTTC	CSALDLLSSYEQYF
TRBV7-3	.	TRBJ2-5	many	TGTGCCAGCAGCTTAACGCCTCTAGGGCGGATGGGCATCGCCCAAGAGACCCAGTACTTC	CASSLTPLGRMGIAQETQYF
TRBV2	.	TRBJ2-5	once	TGTGTCAGCAGTGACCCGAGATGGACCGATCAAGAGACCCAGTACTTC	CVSSDPRWTDQETQYF
TRBV20-1	TRBD2	TRBJ2-1	.	TGCAGTGCTAGGCCACTAGCGGGGCCTTACAATGAGCAGTTCTTC	CSARPLAGPYNEQFF
TRBV5-4	TRBD1	TRBJ2-4	.	TGTGCCAGCAGCTTACAGAACAGGGGGCGCAAAAACATTCAGTACTTC	CASSLQNRGRKNIQYF
TRBV21-1	.	TRBJ1-6	many	TGTGCCAGGGTCGACAGGCACAATTCACCCCTCCACTTT	CARVDRHNSPLHF
TRBV19	.	TRBJ1-2	few	TGTGCCAGTAGTCTGGAGGCGTTATATGGCTACACCTTC	CASSLEALYGYTF
TRBV11-2	.	TRBJ2-1	many	TGTGCCAGCAGCTTAGAGATCGCGGGACTCTACAATGAGCAGTTCTTC	CASSLEIAGLYNEQFF
TRBV19	.	TRBJ1-5	.	TGTGCCAGTGCCAGGGATCTTCGCAATCAGCCCCAGCATTTT	CASARDLRNQPQHF
TRBV5-4	.	TRBJ1-1	many	TGTGCCAGCAGCATTGACAGGAACACTGAAGCTTTCTTT	CASSIDRNTEAFF
TRBV4-1	.	TRBJ2-7	.	TGCGCCAGCAGCCAAACAGATTTCGGCTTCTCCTACGAGCAGTACTTC	CASSQTDFGFSYEQYF
TRBV7-2	.	TRBJ1-2	.	TGTGCCAGCAGCTTAGCGCTAAGAGGGGGTGCTGCTAACTATGGCTACACCTTC	CASSLALRGGAANYGYTF
TRBV19	.	TRBJ1-3	.	TGTGCCAGTAACCCTTCCGCTGGGGGTAACATAATATCTGGAAACACCATATATTTT	CASNPSAGGNIISGNTIYF
TRBV2	TRBD2	TRBJ2-3	many	TGTGCCAGCAGTGAAGCGGGGACTAGCGGGACTAGCACAGATACGCAGTATTTT	CASSEAGTSGTSTDTQYF
TRBV7-8	TRBD2	TRBJ2-1	.	TGTGCCAGCAGCCTCAGGACTAGCGGGAGCCTTCTCAATGAGCAGTTCTTC	CASSLRTSGSLLNEQFF
TRBV6-2/TRBV6-3	.	TRBJ2-7	many	TGTGCCAGCAGTTACTTAAGCGACCTGGACGAGCAGTACTTC	CASSYLSDLDEQYF
TRBV10-3	TRBD2	TRBJ2-2	.	TGTGCCATCAGTAGAGCGGGAGGCACCATAGACACCGGGGAGCTGTTTTTT	CAISRAGGTIDTGELFF
TRBV7-9	TRBD2	TRBJ2-1	.	TGTGCCAGCAGCTTTTTAGCGGGAGGCAACTACAATGAGCAGTTCTTC	CASSFLAGGNYNEQFF
TRBV25-1	.	TRBJ1-1	.	TGTGCCAGCAGTGAACTAGGCCCCGAAGCTTTCTTT	CASSELGPEAFF
TRBV29-1	.	TRBJ2-3	few	TGCAGCGTTGAAGATCACCTTAGCACAGATACGCAGTATTTT	CSVEDHLSTDTQYF
TRBV20-1	.	TRBJ2-7	few	TGCAGTGCTAGAGGTGCCCGAGACCTCTCAGAGCAGTACTTC	CSARGARDLSEQYF
TRBV4-2	.	TRBJ1-2	once	TGTGCCAGCAGCCAAGGGGCAGCGAACTATGGCTACACCTTC	CASSQGAANYGYTF
TRBV4-2	TRBD1	TRBJ2-1	.	TGTGCCAGCAGCCAAGTGGGACAGAGGACCTACAATGAGCAGTTCTTC	CASSQVGQRTYNEQFF
TRBV6-6	.	TRBJ1-5	.	TGTGCCAGCAGTTATGCGGGACAAAATCAGCCCCAGCATTTT	CASSYAGQNQPQHF
TRBV11-3	.	TRBJ2-1	.	TGTGCCAGCAGCTTAGAGGCTGGGGGCGGCTACAATGAGCAGTTCTTC	CASSLEAGGGYNEQFF
TRBV11-2	.	TRBJ1-1	.	TGTGCCAGCAGCTTATTAAGGCCCTTGAACACTGAAGCTTTCTTT	CASSLLRPLNTEAFF
TRBV3-1	.	TRBJ2-5	.	TGTGCCAGCAGCCAAGGGGGGCCACGGGCAGGCACCCAGTACTTC	CASSQGGPRAGTQYF
TRBV20-1	.	TRBJ1-1	few	TGCAGTGCTAGACGCGACTTGAACACTGAAGCTTTCTTT	CSARRDLNTEAFF
TRBV27	.	TRBJ2-3	.	TGTGCCAGCAGTTTCTCCGGGGCAGATACGCAGTATTTT	CASSFSGADTQYF
TRBV20-1	TRBD1	TRBJ1-3	few	TGCAGTGCTAGCCCCCTGGACAGGGCTGAAAACACCATATATTTT	CSASPLDRAENTIYF
TRBV7-9	.	TRBJ1-4	.	TGTGCCAGCAGCCGAGACCAAGGAGAAAAACTGTTTTTT	CASSRDQGEKLFF
TRBV5-1	TRBD1	TRBJ2-2	few	TGCGCCAGCAAAGGGGACAGCAACACCGGGGAGCTGTTTTTT	CASKGDSNTGELFF
TRBV20-1	.	TRBJ1-5	many	TGCAGTGCTAGTCCCATGGGAAGCAATCAGCCCCAGCATTTT	CSASPMGSNQPQHF
TRBV2	.	TRBJ2-7	.	TGTGCCAGCTTGAGACAGGAACCCTCCTACGAGCAGTACTTC	CASLRQEPSYEQYF
TRBV12-5	TRBD1	TRBJ2-5	few	TGTGCTAGTGGTAGGGGGCCGGGGGAGACCCAGTACTTC	CASGRGPGETQYF